Here is one T cell receptor (beta chain) with its context. The antigen remains unidentified. With V trimmed by 6 bases and J by 4 bases, 9 bases remained unmatched. The CDR3 length is 14 residues. Per the germline V gene, CDR1 is MNHEY and CDR2 is SMNVEV (reference sequence). With 60 Vbeta and 13 Jbeta primers, the PCR was carried out. Generated by immunoSEQ multiplex PCR, the TCRdb table keeps only in-frame clones and is missing some. This repertoire shows 90,000 to 150,000 clones, about 73% found once; its top ten account for 2.5% to 3.5%. This entry is derived from a study of cytomegalovirus exposure and HLA in healthy donors. Whole-study results and caveats: Highest at DRB1 and lowest at HLA-C, TCR association rates differed among HLA loci in a later analysis. Accounts indicate the classifier identified cytomegalovirus status with strong specificity and sensitivity. Through in vitro validation, three CMV-associated chains were shown to be specific for CMV antigens.

The chain employs TRBV27 and TRBJ2-7, with TRBD2 identical over 7 bases. Input material: PBMCs. This receptor was obtained from a woman aged 25 to 39 in good health and CMV-seropositive. The CDR3 is CASSPTGGGYEQYF. The CDR3 DNA is TGTGCCAGCAGCCCTACGGGGGGAGGATACGAGCAGTACTTC.